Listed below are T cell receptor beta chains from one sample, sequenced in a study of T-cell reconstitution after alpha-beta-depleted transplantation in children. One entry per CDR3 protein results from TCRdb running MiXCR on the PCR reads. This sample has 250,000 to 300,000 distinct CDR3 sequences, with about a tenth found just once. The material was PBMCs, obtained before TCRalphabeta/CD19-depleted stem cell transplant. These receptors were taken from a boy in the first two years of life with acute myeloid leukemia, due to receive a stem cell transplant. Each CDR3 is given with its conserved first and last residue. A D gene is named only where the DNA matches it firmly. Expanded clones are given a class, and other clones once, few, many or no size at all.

CDR3: CSARDSSYEQYF
DNA: TGCAGTGCTAGAGACAGTTCCTACGAGCAGTACTTC
J: TRBJ2-7
size: many
V: TRBV20-1
D: .

CDR3: CASSQYCSPGGTDTQYF
DNA: TGCGCCAGCAGTCAATATTGCTCCCCCGGAGGAACAGATACGCAGTATTTT
J: TRBJ2-3
size: .
V: TRBV23-1
D: .

CDR3: CASSLPGQSTDTQYF
DNA: TGTGCCAGCAGTTTACCTGGACAGAGCACAGATACGCAGTATTTT
J: TRBJ2-3
size: many
V: TRBV27
D: .

CDR3: CASSRDLPGGLGYEQYF
DNA: TGTGCCAGCAGCCGAGACCTACCAGGGGGTTTGGGCTACGAGCAGTACTTC
J: TRBJ2-7
size: many
V: TRBV7-8
D: TRBD1

CDR3: CASSASAGSLYGYTF
DNA: TGTGCCAGCAGCGCCTCCGCGGGAAGTCTTTATGGCTACACCTTC
J: TRBJ1-2
size: .
V: TRBV28
D: .

CDR3: CASSRVRNEQFF
DNA: TGTGCCAGCAGCCGGGTCCGTAATGAGCAGTTCTTC
J: TRBJ2-1
size: many
V: TRBV3-1
D: .

CDR3: CAISEVANEQFF
DNA: TGTGCCATCAGTGAGGTAGCGAATGAGCAGTTCTTC
J: TRBJ2-1
size: many
V: TRBV10-3
D: .

CDR3: CSGGQGFTQYF
DNA: TGCAGCGGCGGACAGGGGTTTACGCAGTATTTT
J: TRBJ2-3
size: many
V: TRBV29-1
D: TRBD1

CDR3: CASSLATSGRYRSHEQFF
DNA: TGTGCCAGCAGCTTAGCTACTAGCGGGAGGTATAGGTCCCATGAGCAGTTCTTC
J: TRBJ2-1
size: many
V: TRBV7-2
D: TRBD2

CDR3: CASTSKGSSYEQYF
DNA: TGTGCCAGCACCTCGAAAGGCAGTTCCTACGAGCAGTACTTC
J: TRBJ2-7
size: many
V: TRBV28
D: .

CDR3: CASSIPGTSAYEQYF
DNA: TGTGCCAGCAGCATCCCCGGGACTAGCGCTTACGAGCAGTACTTC
J: TRBJ2-7
size: .
V: TRBV11-2
D: TRBD2

CDR3: CSAKGLAGGESSYNEQFF
DNA: TGCAGTGCTAAAGGACTAGCGGGGGGGGAAAGCTCCTACAATGAGCAGTTCTTC
J: TRBJ2-1
size: .
V: TRBV20-1
D: TRBD2

CDR3: CASSQDYPGLNIQYF
DNA: TGTGCCAGCAGCCAAGATTATCCAGGGCTGAACATTCAGTACTTC
J: TRBJ2-4
size: many
V: TRBV14
D: .

CDR3: CASSLGSRGEDYEQYF
DNA: TGTGCCAGCAGCTTAGGGTCCAGGGGGGAGGACTACGAGCAGTACTTC
J: TRBJ2-7
size: many
V: TRBV7-2
D: .

CDR3: CASSQGTGYEQYF
DNA: TGTGCCAGCAGCCAAGGGACAGGCTACGAGCAGTACTTC
J: TRBJ2-7
size: many
V: TRBV4-2
D: TRBD1

CDR3: CASSLEAGGPYEQYF
DNA: TGTGCCAGCAGCTTAGAGGCAGGGGGTCCCTACGAGCAGTACTTC
J: TRBJ2-7
size: many
V: TRBV7-2
D: TRBD1

CDR3: CASSRGGRRGNEQFF
DNA: TGTGCCAGCTCGCGGGGGGGCCGTCGTGGGAATGAGCAGTTCTTC
J: TRBJ2-1
size: many
V: TRBV6-4
D: TRBD2

CDR3: CASSLMTGSSGNTIYF
DNA: TGCGCCAGCAGCTTGATGACGGGGAGCTCTGGAAACACCATATATTTT
J: TRBJ1-3
size: many
V: TRBV5-1
D: .

CDR3: CSARPPDEQFF
DNA: TGCAGTGCTAGACCCCCGGACGAGCAGTTCTTC
J: TRBJ2-1
size: .
V: TRBV20-1
D: .

CDR3: CAISLGETGSNEQFF
DNA: TGTGCCATCAGCTTAGGGGAGACAGGATCCAATGAGCAGTTCTTC
J: TRBJ2-1
size: many
V: TRBV10-3
D: .

CDR3: CSARGGLGVGPDTQYF
DNA: TGCAGTGCTAGGGGAGGGCTAGGAGTGGGTCCAGATACGCAGTATTTT
J: TRBJ2-3
size: .
V: TRBV20-1
D: TRBD2

CDR3: CASSVTSGSGDIQYF
DNA: TGTGCCAGCAGCGTAACTAGCGGGAGTGGGGACATTCAGTACTTC
J: TRBJ2-4
size: many
V: TRBV5-6
D: TRBD2

CDR3: CASSPVGGLEETQYF
DNA: TGTGCCAGCAGCCCCGTCGGGGGTCTCGAAGAGACCCAGTACTTC
J: TRBJ2-5
size: .
V: TRBV11-3
D: .

CDR3: CASSWGRYTEAFF
DNA: TGTGCCAGCAGTTGGGGGCGGTACACTGAAGCTTTCTTT
J: TRBJ1-1
size: many
V: TRBV6-5
D: .

CDR3: CASSLRGAGNTIYF
DNA: TGTGCCAGCAGTTTGCGGGGGGCTGGAAACACCATATATTTT
J: TRBJ1-3
size: many
V: TRBV28
D: .

CDR3: CASSVGQASTDTQYF
DNA: TGTGCCAGCAGCGTCGGACAGGCGAGCACAGATACGCAGTATTTT
J: TRBJ2-3
size: .
V: TRBV7-3
D: TRBD1

CDR3: CATSDFQETQYF
DNA: TGTGCCACCAGTGATTTCCAAGAGACCCAGTACTTC
J: TRBJ2-5
size: many
V: TRBV24-1
D: .

CDR3: CASSLQDGYTF
DNA: TGTGCCAGCAGCTTACAAGATGGCTACACCTTC
J: TRBJ1-2
size: many
V: TRBV7-9
D: .

CDR3: CASRLRTNPTDTQYF
DNA: TGCGCCAGCAGATTAAGGACAAACCCCACAGATACGCAGTATTTT
J: TRBJ2-3
size: .
V: TRBV5-1
D: .

CDR3: CASSLFSSGRFGYNEQFF
DNA: TGTGCCAGCAGTTTATTCTCTAGCGGGAGATTCGGATACAATGAGCAGTTCTTC
J: TRBJ2-1
size: many
V: TRBV27
D: TRBD2

CDR3: CASSVRENVVLSGYEQFF
DNA: TGTGCCAGCAGCGTACGAGAAAACGTTGTTCTTAGTGGCTATGAGCAGTTCTTC
J: TRBJ2-1
size: many
V: TRBV9
D: .

CDR3: CASSLPPGTQYF
DNA: TGTGCCAGCAGCCTTCCTCCAGGGACCCAGTACTTC
J: TRBJ2-5
size: many
V: TRBV5-6
D: .

CDR3: CASSLRQGAVTEAFF
DNA: TGCGCCAGCAGCCTTAGACAGGGGGCGGTCACTGAAGCTTTCTTT
J: TRBJ1-1
size: few
V: TRBV4-3
D: TRBD1

CDR3: CSAREAWNNSPLHF
DNA: TGCAGTGCTAGAGAGGCATGGAATAATTCACCCCTCCACTTT
J: TRBJ1-6
size: many
V: TRBV20-1
D: .

CDR3: CARGPGLRGLHNEQFF
DNA: TGTGCCAGGGGCCCTGGGCTCCGCGGGTTACACAATGAGCAGTTCTTC
J: TRBJ2-1
size: .
V: TRBV5-3
D: .

CDR3: CASSLDPRGIMYEQYF
DNA: TGTGCCAGCAGCTTAGACCCGAGAGGAATTATGTACGAGCAGTACTTC
J: TRBJ2-7
size: .
V: TRBV7-2
D: .

CDR3: CASSLVSRGPETQYF
DNA: TGCGCCAGCAGCTTGGTATCCAGGGGGCCGGAGACCCAGTACTTC
J: TRBJ2-5
size: .
V: TRBV5-1
D: TRBD1

CDR3: CAISLQGYEQYF
DNA: TGTGCCATCAGTCTACAGGGCTACGAGCAGTACTTC
J: TRBJ2-7
size: many
V: TRBV10-3
D: .

CDR3: CASSLSLMSPLHF
DNA: TGTGCCAGCAGCTTGAGTTTGATGTCACCCCTCCACTTT
J: TRBJ1-6
size: .
V: TRBV7-2
D: .

CDR3: CASSLALEEAFF
DNA: TGTGCCAGCAGCTTAGCCCTGGAAGAAGCTTTCTTT
J: TRBJ1-1
size: many
V: TRBV7-8
D: .